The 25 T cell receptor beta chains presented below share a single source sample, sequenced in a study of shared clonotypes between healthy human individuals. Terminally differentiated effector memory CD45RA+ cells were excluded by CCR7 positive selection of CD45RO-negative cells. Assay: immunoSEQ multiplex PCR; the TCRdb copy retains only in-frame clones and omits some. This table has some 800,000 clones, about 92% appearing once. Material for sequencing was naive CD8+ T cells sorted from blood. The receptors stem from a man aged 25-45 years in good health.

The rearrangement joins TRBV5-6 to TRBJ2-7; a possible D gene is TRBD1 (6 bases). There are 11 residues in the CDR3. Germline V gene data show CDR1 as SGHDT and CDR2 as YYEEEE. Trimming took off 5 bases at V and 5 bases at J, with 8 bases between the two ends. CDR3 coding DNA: TGTGCCAGCAGGACAGGTCACGAGCAGTACTTC. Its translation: CASRTGHEQYF.

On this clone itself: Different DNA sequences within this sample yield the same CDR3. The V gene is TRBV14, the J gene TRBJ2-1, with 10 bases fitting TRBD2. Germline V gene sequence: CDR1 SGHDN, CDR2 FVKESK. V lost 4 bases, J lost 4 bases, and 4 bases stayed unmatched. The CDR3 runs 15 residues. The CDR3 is CASSLLAGVYNEQFF. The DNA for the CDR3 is TGTGCCAGCAGCCTGCTAGCGGGAGTATACAATGAGCAGTTCTTC.

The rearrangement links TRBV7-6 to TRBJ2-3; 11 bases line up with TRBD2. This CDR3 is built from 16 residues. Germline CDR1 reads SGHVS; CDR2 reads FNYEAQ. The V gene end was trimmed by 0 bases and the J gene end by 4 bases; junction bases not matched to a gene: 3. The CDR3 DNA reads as TGTGCCAGCAGCTTAGCTACTAGCGGGGGCGCAGATACGCAGTATTTT. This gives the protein CASSLATSGGADTQYF.

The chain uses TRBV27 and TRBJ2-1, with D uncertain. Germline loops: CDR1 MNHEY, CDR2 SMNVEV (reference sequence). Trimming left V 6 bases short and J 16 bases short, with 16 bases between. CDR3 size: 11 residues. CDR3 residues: CASRGPSQFFF. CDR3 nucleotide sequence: TGTGCCAGCAGGGGCCCGTCGCAGTTTTTCTTC.

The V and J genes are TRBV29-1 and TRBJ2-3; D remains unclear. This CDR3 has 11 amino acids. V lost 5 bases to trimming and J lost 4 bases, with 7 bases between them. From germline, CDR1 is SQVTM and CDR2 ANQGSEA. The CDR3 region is CSVKDPDTQYF. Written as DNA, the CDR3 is TGCAGCGTTAAGGACCCAGATACGCAGTATTTT.

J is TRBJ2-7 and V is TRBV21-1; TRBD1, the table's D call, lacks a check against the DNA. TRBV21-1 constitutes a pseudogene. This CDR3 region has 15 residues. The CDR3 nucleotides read TGTGCCAGCAGCTTTGGGACAGGGGACCGTTACGAGCAGTACTTC. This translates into CASSFGTGDRYEQYF.

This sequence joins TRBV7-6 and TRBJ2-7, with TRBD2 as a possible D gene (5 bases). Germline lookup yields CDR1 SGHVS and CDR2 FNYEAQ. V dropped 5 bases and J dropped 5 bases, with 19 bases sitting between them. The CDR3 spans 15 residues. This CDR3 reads CASSPSAGNVHEQYF. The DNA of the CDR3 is TGTGCCAGCAGCCCCTCTGCGGGTAATGTCCACGAGCAGTACTTC. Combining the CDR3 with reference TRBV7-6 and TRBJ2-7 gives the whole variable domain GAGVSQSPRYKVTKRGQDVALRCDPISGHVSLYWYRQALGQGPEFLTYFNYEAQQDKSGLPNDRFSAERPEGSISTLTIQRTEQRDSAMYRCASSPSAGNVHEQYFGPGTRLTVT.

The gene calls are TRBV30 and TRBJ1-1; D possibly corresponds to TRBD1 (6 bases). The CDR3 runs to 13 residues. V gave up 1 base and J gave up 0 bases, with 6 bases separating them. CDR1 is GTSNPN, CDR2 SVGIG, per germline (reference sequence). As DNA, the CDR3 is TGTGCCTGGAGTGGACAGGTGAACACTGAAGCTTTCTTT. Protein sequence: CAWSGQVNTEAFF.

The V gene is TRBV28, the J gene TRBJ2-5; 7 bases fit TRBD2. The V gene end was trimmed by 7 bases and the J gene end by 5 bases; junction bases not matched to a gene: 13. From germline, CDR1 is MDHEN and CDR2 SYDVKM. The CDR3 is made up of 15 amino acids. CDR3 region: CASTADWRERETQYF. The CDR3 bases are TGTGCCAGCACCGCTGACTGGCGGGAGAGGGAGACCCAGTACTTC. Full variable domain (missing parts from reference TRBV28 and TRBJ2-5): DVKVTQSSRYLVKRTGEKVFLECVQDMDHENMFWYRQDPGLGLRLIYFSYDVKMKEKGDIPEGYSVSREKKERFSLILESASTNQTSMYLCASTADWRERETQYFGPGTRLLVL.

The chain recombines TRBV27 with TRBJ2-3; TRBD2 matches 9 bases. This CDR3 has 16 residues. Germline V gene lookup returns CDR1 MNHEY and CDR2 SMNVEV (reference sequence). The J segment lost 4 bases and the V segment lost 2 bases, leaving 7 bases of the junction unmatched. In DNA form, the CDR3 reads TGTGCCAGCAGTTTAAAGCGGGAGGACTTAGCAGATACGCAGTATTTT. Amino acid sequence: CASSLKREDLADTQYF.

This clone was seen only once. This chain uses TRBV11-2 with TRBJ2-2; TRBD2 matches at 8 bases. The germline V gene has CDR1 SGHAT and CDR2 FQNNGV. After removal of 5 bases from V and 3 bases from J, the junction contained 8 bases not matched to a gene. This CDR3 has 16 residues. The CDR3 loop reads CASSASTSAHTGELFF. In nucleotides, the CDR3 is TGTGCCAGCAGCGCCTCGACTAGCGCACACACCGGGGAGCTGTTTTTT. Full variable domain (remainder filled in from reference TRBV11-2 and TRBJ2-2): EAGVAQSPRYKIIEKRQSVAFWCNPISGHATLYWYQQILGQGPKLLIQFQNNGVVDDSQLPKDRFSAERLKGVDSTLKIQPAKLEDSAVYLCASSASTSAHTGELFFGEGSRLTVL.

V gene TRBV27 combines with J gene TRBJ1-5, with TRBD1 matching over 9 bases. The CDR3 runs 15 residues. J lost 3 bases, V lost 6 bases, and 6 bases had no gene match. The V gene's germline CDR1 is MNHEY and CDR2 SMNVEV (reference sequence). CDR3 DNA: TGTGCCAGCAGCGAAAGGGACAGGGTCAATCAGCCCCAGCATTTT. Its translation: CASSERDRVNQPQHF.

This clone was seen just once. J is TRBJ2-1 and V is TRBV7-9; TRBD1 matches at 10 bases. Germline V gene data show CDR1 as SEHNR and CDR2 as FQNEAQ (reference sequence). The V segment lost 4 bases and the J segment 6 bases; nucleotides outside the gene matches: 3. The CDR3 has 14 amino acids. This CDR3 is CASSSGQGVNEQFF. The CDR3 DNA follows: TGTGCCAGCAGCTCAGGACAGGGGGTCAATGAGCAGTTCTTC.

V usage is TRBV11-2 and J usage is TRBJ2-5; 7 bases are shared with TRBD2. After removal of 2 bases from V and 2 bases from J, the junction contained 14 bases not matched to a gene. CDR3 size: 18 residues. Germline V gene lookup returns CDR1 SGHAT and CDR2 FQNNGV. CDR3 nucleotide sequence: TGTGCCAGCAGCTTATCATTCAGGGCTAGCGGAACACAAGAGACCCAGTACTTC. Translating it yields CASSLSFRASGTQETQYF.

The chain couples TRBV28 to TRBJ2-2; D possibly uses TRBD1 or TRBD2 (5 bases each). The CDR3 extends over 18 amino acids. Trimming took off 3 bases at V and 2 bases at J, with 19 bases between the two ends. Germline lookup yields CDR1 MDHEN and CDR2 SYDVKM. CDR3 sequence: CASSFSPGTSKNTGELFF. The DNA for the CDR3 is TGTGCCAGCAGTTTCTCTCCCGGGACCTCGAAAAACACCGGGGAGCTGTTTTTT.

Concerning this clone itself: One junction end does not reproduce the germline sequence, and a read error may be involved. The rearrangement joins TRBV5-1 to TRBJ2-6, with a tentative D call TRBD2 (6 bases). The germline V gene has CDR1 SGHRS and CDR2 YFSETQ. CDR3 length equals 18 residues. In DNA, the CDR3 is TGCGCCAGCAGCCAAGGGACTCGTTCCTTCTCTTGGGCCAACGTCCTGACTTTC. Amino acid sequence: CASSQGTRSFSWANVLTF. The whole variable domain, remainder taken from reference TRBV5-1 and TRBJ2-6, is KAGVTQTPRYLIKTRGQQVTLSCSPISGHRSVSWYQQTPGQGLQFLFEYFSETQRNKGNFPGRFSGRQFSNSRSEMNVSTLELGDSALYLCASSQGTRSFSWANVLTFGAGSRLTVL.

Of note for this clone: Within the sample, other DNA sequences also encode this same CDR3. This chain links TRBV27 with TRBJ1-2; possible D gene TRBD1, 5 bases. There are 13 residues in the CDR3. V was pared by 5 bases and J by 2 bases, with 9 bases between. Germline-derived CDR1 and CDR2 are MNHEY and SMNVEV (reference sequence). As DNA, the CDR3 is TGTGCCAGCAGTCCGGGACTCAACTATGGCTACACCTTC. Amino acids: CASSPGLNYGYTF.

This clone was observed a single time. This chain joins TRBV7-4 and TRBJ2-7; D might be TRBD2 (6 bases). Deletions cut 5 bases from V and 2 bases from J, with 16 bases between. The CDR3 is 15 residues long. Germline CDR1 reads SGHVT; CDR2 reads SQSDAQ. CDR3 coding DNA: TGTGCCAGCAGCAAGCGACTAGTACCGCCCTACGAGCAGTACTTC. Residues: CASSKRLVPPYEQYF. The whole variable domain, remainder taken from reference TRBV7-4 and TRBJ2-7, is GAGVSQSPRYKVAKRGRDVALRCDSISGHVTLYWYRQTLGQGSEVLTYSQSDAQRDKSGRPSGRFSAERPERSVSTLKIQRTEQGDSAVYLCASSKRLVPPYEQYFGPGTRLTVT.

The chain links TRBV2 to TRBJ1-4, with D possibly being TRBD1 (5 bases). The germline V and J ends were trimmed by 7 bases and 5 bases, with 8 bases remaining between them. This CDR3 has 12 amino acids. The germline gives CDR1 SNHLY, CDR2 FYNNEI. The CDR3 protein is CASKTANEKLFF. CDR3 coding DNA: TGTGCCAGCAAGACAGCGAATGAAAAACTGTTTTTT.

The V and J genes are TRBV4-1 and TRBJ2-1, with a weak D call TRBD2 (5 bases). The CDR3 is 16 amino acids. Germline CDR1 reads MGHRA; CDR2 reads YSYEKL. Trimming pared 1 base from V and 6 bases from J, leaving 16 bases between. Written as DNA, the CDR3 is TGCGCCAGCAGCCAAGTGGACTCATCCGAGGGCAATGAGCAGTTCTTC. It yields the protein CASSQVDSSEGNEQFF.

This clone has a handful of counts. The CDR3 DNA reads as TGTGCCAGCACCAAGGGACTAGCGGGAGGCTTCAATGAGCAGTTCTTC. Amino acids: CASTKGLAGGFNEQFF. The chain employs TRBV27 and TRBJ2-1, with 15 bases aligning to TRBD2. CDR3 length equals 16 residues. Unmatched junction bases numbered 7, after V lost 7 bases and J lost 6 bases. Germline CDR1 MNHEY, CDR2 SMNVEV (reference sequence).

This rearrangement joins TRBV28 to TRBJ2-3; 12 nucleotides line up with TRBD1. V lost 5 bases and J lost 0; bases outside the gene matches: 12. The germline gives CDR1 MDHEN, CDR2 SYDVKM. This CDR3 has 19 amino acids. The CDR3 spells CASSLAPGTGGFSTDTQYF. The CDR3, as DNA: TGTGCCAGCAGTCTAGCCCCTGGGACAGGGGGCTTTAGCACAGATACGCAGTATTTT.

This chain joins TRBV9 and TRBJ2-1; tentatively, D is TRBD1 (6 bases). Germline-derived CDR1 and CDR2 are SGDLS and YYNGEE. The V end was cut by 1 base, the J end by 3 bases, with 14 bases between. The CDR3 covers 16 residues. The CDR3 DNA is TGTGCCAGCAGCGTATACAGGGTGTCAGACTACAATGAGCAGTTCTTC. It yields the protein CASSVYRVSDYNEQFF.

DNA for the CDR3: TGTGCCAGCAGCTTAGATACGACTATTACGCTAGACACAGATACGCAGTATTTT. Protein sequence: CASSLDTTITLDTDTQYF. J is TRBJ2-3 and V is TRBV11-2; tentatively, D is TRBD2 (5 bases). The germline gives CDR1 SGHAT, CDR2 FQNNGV. This CDR3 has 18 residues. Trimming took off 0 bases at V and 2 bases at J, with 18 bases between the two ends.

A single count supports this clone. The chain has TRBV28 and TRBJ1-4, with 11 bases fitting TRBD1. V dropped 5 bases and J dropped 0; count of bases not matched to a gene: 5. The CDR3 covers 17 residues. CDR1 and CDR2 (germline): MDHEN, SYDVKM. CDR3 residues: CASSPRDRGATNEKLFF. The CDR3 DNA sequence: TGTGCCAGCAGTCCACGGGACAGGGGGGCAACTAATGAAAAACTGTTTTTT.